A single sample is the source of the 9 T cell receptor beta chains below, sequenced in a study of glioma-infiltrating T cells. The iRepertoire nested amplicon-rescue multiplex PCR amplified TCR alpha and beta CDR3s from RNA. TCRdb reprocessed the multiplex PCR reads via MiXCR and lists one record per CDR3 protein. Of some 130,000 distinct CDR3 sequences detected, about 22% appear once; the ten largest clones hold roughly 29%. Sequencing input: glioma tissue, nonneoplastic brain tissue, or PBMCs (not recorded which). The receptor set was obtained from a human donor with low-grade glioma or glioblastoma, undergoing nonglioma brain surgery, or in good health (not recorded which).

This clonotype was recorded a few times. This sequence joins TRBV19 and TRBJ2-2; D is unresolved. Trimming left V 5 bases short and J 6 bases short, with 16 bases between. CDR3 size: 15 residues. CDR1 and CDR2 (germline): LNHDA, SQIVND (reference sequence). The CDR3 bases are TGTGCCAGTAGTGCCGGCCGAGCAACGTCCGGGGAGCTGTTTTTT. Its protein product is CASSAGRATSGELFF.

This clonotype came up a few times. One end of the junction varies from germline; a read error may be responsible. The gene calls are TRBV4-1 and TRBJ2-6, with 8 bases identical to TRBD1. This CDR3 spans 17 amino acids. The germline CDR1 and CDR2 sequences are MGHRA and YSYEKL. CDR3 nucleotide sequence: TGCGCCAGCAGCCATGGACAGGGAGTCTCTGAGGCCAACGTCCTGACTTTC. Translated: CASSHGQGVSEANVLTF.

The gene calls are TRBV11-3 and TRBJ1-6; TRBD1 is a possible D gene (5 bases). Between the trimmed V and J ends, which lost 5 bases and 8 bases, there was a span of 10 bases. Germline V gene sequence: CDR1 SGHNT, CDR2 YENEEA. The CDR3 has 13 amino acids. DNA of the CDR3: TGTGCCAGCAGCCACCAAGGGGATTCACCCCTCCACTTT. The encoded protein is CASSHQGDSPLHF.

This clonotype was recorded many times. The J gene is TRBJ2-3, the V gene TRBV7-9; no clear D gene. Germline V CDR1 and CDR2: SEHNR, FQNEAQ (reference sequence). Trimming took 4 bases from V and 8 from J, leaving 10 bases between them. This CDR3 spans 12 amino acids. The CDR3 here is CASSSTSGTQYF. The CDR3 DNA reads TGTGCCAGCAGCTCCACCTCCGGTACGCAGTATTTT.

The chain recombines TRBV28 with TRBJ1-2; 7 bases fit TRBD1. The CDR3 has 14 residues. Germline values: CDR1 MDHEN, CDR2 SYDVKM. V lost 6 bases, J lost 3 bases, and 7 bases stayed unmatched. CDR3 sequence reads: CASSDREGYYGYTF. In DNA form, the CDR3 reads TGTGCCAGCAGCGACAGGGAGGGGTACTATGGCTACACCTTC.

This sequence joins TRBV7-8 and TRBJ1-3, with TRBD1 identical over 11 bases. The CDR3 runs to 18 residues. J gave up 2 bases and V 1 base, and 7 bases lay outside the gene matches. Per the germline V gene, CDR1 is SGHVS and CDR2 is FQNEAQ. In DNA form, the CDR3 reads TGTGCCAGCAGCTTAGTTTCCGGGACAGGGGGTACTGGAAACACCATATATTTT. Translated: CASSLVSGTGGTGNTIYF.

This clonotype was seen many times. The J gene is TRBJ1-1, the V gene TRBV20-1; D is perhaps TRBD1 (6 bases). Trimming removed 6 bases from V and 5 bases from J, with 16 bases in between. CDR3 length: 13 residues. Germline V gives CDR1 DFQATT, CDR2 SNEGSKA (reference sequence). The chain's CDR3 is CSAGRGGVTEAFF. Here the CDR3 DNA reads TGCAGTGCGGGCAGGGGAGGGGTTACTGAAGCTTTCTTT.

This clonotype came up a few times. V is TRBV6-1 and J is TRBJ1-6, with D hard to call. Germline lookup yields CDR1 MNHNS and CDR2 SASEGT. The V gene lost 6 bases and the J gene lost 11 bases, with 14 bases spanning the gap. The length of the CDR3 is 13 residues. CDR3 coding DNA: TGTGCCAGCAGCGAAACGCGGCGTGCACCCCTCCACTTT. Protein: CASSETRRAPLHF.

The V call is TRBV28, the J call TRBJ1-5; D is ambiguous. V was clipped by 8 bases and J by 0 bases, with 8 bases between them. The CDR3 length is 13 residues. The germline CDR1 and CDR2 sequences are MDHEN and SYDVKM. Written as DNA, the CDR3 is TGTGCCAGCTGGCAGGATAGCAATCAGCCCCAGCATTTT. Translated: CASWQDSNQPQHF.